The TCR beta chain described here comes from a study of patients and donors after allogeneic stem cell transplantation (dated by TCRdb to 2018 to 2020). Library preparation was by RT-PCR. The listed sequencing device is NextSeq 550. TCRdb itself trimmed the public reads at Q25 with fastp, ran MiXCR and retained productive beta chains. When rows share a CDR3 protein, they turn into one entry using the most common DNA and genes. The sample profile shows fewer than 500,000 distinct CDR3 sequences; roughly 16% of them were found once. Less than 8.5% of the sample belongs to the ten largest clones. Including cysteine and phenylalanine, the CDR3 has 21 amino acids. CDR3 DNA only is kept here, 63 bases in frame from base 1. From the germline V gene, CDR1 is SGHAT and CDR2 is FQNNGV. At the junction V is shortened by 5 bases and J by 1 base; bases outside the gene matches: 14. This clonotype was counted a few times. The antigen this receptor binds is unknown. Base qualities are not recorded, but no much larger clone differs from it by a single base.

The origin of this receptor is a human donor who was either an allogeneic HSCT recipient or a stem cell or donor lymphocyte infusion donor (not recorded which). It is not recorded whose cells these are; they may come from a transplant donor. Rearrangement joined TRBV11-2 to TRBJ2-2, with 15 central nucleotides matching TRBD2. The sequencing sample was made of blood, either unsorted or a sorted T cell fraction (not recorded which). The DNA reads TGTGCCAGCAGCCGGGAACCCGGACTAGCGGGAGGGCCGGTGAACACCGGGGAGCTGTTTTTT. It specifies CASSREPGLAGGPVNTGELFF.